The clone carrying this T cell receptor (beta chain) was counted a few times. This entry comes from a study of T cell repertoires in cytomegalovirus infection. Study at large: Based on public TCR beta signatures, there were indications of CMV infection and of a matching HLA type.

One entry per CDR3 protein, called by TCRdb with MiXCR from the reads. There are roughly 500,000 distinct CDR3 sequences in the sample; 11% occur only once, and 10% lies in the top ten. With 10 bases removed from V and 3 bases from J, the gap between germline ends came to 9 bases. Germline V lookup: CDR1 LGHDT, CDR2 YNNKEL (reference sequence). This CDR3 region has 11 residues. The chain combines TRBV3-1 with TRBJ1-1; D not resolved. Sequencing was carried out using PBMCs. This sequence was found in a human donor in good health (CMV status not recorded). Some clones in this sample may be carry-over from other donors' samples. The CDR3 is CATQGYTEAFF. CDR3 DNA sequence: TGTGCCACCCAAGGGTACACTGAAGCTTTCTTT.